The TCR beta chain described here comes from a study of blood T cell repertoires in COVID-19. The data were produced by immunoSEQ multiplex PCR, yet TCRdb's version contains in-frame clones alone and is incomplete. The data hold roughly 200,000 clones, with 85% to 90% observed a single time. Germline V CDR1 and CDR2: KGHSH, LQKENI. Trimming removed 2 bases at V and 0 bases at J, with 17 bases between. The CDR3 totals 18 residues. The rearrangement uses TRBV18 and TRBJ1-3; D is unresolved. What was sequenced was PBMCs or T cells enriched from blood (not recorded which). The source is a woman between 40 and 50 years old with acute COVID-19. CDR3 sequence: CASSPEDWRVPSGNTIYF. The CDR3 bases are TGTGCCAGCTCACCAGAGGATTGGAGGGTCCCCTCTGGAAACACCATATATTTT.